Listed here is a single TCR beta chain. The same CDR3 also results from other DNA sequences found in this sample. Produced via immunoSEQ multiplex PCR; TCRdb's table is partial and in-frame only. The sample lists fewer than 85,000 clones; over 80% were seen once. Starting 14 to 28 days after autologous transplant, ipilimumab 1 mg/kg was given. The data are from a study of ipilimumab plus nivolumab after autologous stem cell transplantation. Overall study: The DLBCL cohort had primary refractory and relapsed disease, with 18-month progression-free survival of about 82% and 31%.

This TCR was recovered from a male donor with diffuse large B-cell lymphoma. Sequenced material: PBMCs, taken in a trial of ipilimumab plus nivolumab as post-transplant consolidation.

CDR3 in amino acids: CASSLNADTQYF. As DNA, the CDR3 is TGTGCCAGCAGCTTAAATGCCGATACGCAGTATTTT. The chain is built from TRBV11-2 and TRBJ2-3, with D hard to call. The V and J ends lost 2 bases and 6 bases respectively, with 6 bases between them. From germline, CDR1 is SGHAT and CDR2 FQNNGV. The CDR3 loop spans 12 amino acids.